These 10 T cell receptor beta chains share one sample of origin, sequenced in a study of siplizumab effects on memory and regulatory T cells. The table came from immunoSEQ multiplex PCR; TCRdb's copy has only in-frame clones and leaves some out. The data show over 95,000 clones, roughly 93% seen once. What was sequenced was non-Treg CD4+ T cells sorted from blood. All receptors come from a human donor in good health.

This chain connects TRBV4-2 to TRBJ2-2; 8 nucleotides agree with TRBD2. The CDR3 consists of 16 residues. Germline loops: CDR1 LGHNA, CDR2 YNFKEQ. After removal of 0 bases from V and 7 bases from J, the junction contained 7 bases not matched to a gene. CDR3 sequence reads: CASSQESGGGGGELFF. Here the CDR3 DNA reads TGTGCCAGCAGCCAAGAAAGCGGGGGAGGAGGCGGGGAGCTGTTTTTT.

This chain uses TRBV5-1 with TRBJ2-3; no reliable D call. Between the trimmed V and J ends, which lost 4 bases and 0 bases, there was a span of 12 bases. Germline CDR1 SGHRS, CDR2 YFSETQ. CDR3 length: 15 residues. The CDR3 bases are TGCGCCAGCAGCGGCGCGGACCTTAGCACAGATACGCAGTATTTT. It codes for CASSGADLSTDTQYF.

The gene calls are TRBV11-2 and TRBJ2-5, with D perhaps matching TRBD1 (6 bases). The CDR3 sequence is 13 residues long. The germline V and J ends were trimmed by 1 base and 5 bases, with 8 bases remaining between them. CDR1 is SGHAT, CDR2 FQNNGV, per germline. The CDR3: CASSLGGRETQYF. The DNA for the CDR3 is TGTGCCAGCAGCTTAGGGGGGCGGGAGACCCAGTACTTC.

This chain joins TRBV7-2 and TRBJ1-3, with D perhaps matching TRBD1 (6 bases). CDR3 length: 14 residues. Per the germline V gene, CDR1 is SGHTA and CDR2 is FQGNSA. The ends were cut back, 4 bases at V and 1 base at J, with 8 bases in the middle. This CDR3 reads CASSSGVSGNTIYF. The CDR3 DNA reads TGTGCCAGCAGCTCAGGGGTGTCTGGAAACACCATATATTTT.

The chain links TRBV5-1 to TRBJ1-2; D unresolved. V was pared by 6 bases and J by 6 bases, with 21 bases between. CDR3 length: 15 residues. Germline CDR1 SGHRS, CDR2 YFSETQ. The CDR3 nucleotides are TGCGCCAGCACCCGCGGATCCCTCGAGTTAGATGGCTACACCTTC. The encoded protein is CASTRGSLELDGYTF.

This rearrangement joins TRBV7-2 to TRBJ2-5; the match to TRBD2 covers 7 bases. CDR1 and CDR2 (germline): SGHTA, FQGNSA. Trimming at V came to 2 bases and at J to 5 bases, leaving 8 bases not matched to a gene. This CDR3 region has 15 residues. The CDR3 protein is CASSLSTGGGETQYF. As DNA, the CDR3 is TGTGCCAGCAGCTTATCTACCGGGGGAGGGGAGACCCAGTACTTC. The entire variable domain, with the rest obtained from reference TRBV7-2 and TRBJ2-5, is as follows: GAGVSQSPSNKVTEKGKDVELRCDPISGHTALYWYRQSLGQGLEFLIYFQGNSAPDKSGLPSDRFSAERTGGSVSTLTIQRTQQEDSAVYLCASSLSTGGGETQYFGPGTRLLVL.

The CDR3 DNA reads as TGTGCCAGCAGCTTTCGCCGGGACCGACTAAATTCACCCCTCCACTTT. It yields the protein CASSFRRDRLNSPLHF. This chain links TRBV13 with TRBJ1-6, with D tentatively TRBD1 (5 bases). The CDR3 contains 16 residues. V was pared by 3 bases and J by 7 bases, with 16 bases between. The germline gives CDR1 PRHDT, CDR2 FYEKMQ (reference sequence).

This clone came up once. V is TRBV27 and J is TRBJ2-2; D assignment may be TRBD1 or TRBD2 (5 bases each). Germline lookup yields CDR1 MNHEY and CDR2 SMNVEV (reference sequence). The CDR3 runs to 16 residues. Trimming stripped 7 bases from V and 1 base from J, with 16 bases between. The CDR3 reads CASTPWGSGNTGELFF. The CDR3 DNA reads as TGTGCCAGCACCCCATGGGGGAGTGGGAACACCGGGGAGCTGTTTTTT.

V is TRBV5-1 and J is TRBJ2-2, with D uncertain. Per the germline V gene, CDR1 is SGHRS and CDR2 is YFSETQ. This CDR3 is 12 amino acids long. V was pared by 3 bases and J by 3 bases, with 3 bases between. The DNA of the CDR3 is TGCGCCAGCAGCTGGGACACCGGGGAGCTGTTTTTT. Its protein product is CASSWDTGELFF.

Written as DNA, the CDR3 is TGTGCCAGCAGCCAACAAAGCAATCAGCCCCAGCATTTT. It is translated as CASSQQSNQPQHF. The rearrangement links TRBV4-2 to TRBJ1-5; no reliable D call. Germline V gene data show CDR1 as LGHNA and CDR2 as YNFKEQ. This CDR3 region has 13 residues. V lost 2 bases and J lost 1, with 3 bases in between.